This T cell receptor (beta chain) appears in the sequencing data of a study of regulatory dendritic cells for organ transplantation. Germline V gene lookup returns CDR1 SGHTA and CDR2 FQGNSA. This CDR3 has 15 amino acids. V gave up 2 bases and J gave up 1 base, with 9 bases separating them. Measured with immunoSEQ multiplex PCR; TCRdb has only the in-frame clones, and not every one. The data contain about 29,000 clones, approximately 79% of them seen just once; the ten biggest clones take up 2% to 2.5%. This clone occurred a few times. The receptor comes from a human donor in good health. The rearrangement joins TRBV7-2 to TRBJ2-1; D uncertain. Sequenced: memory CD4+ T cells from blood. This sample's subset: CD45RO+ memory T cells. In DNA form, the CDR3 reads TGTGCCAGCAGCTTAACGTTTGGATCCTACAATGAGCAGTTCTTC. Residues: CASSLTFGSYNEQFF. The full variable domain, rest sourced from reference TRBV7-2 and TRBJ2-1, is GAGVSQSPSNKVTEKGKDVELRCDPISGHTALYWYRQSLGQGLEFLIYFQGNSAPDKSGLPSDRFSAERTGGSVSTLTIQRTQQEDSAVYLCASSLTFGSYNEQFFGPGTRLTVL.